A single sample gave rise to the 32 T cell receptor beta chains below, sequenced in a study of T cells expressing NK-cell markers. TCRdb reprocessed the 5' RACE reads and stores each CDR3 protein as one record, lacking DNA. This listing includes a few hundred thousand distinct CDR3 sequences. Source material: blood T cells: a sorted CD56 or NKG2C T cell subset, CD4+ or CD8+ T cells, or bulk PBMC T cells (not recorded which). Source of these receptors: a man aged 18-70 years in good health.

The chain couples TRBV12-3 or TRBV12-4 to TRBJ2-6; checking the TCRdb D call of TRBD1 is not possible without DNA. The CDR3 runs 17 residues. The CDR3 sequence: CASSRTGGGSGANVLTF.

V usage is TRBV7-9 and J usage is TRBJ1-5; lacking DNA, the TRBD1 call made by TCRdb goes unchecked. The CDR3 has 15 residues. Germline-derived CDR1 and CDR2 are SEHNR and FQNEAQ (reference sequence). CDR3 sequence: CASSHGIGQGGPQHF.

The rearrangement uses TRBV28 and TRBJ1-1. Germline V gene sequence: CDR1 MDHEN, CDR2 SYDVKM. The CDR3 is made up of 14 amino acids. CDR3 amino acids: CASSLPNPNTEAFF.

The V call is TRBV5-1, the J call TRBJ1-3. Per germline, CDR1 SGHRS and CDR2 YFSETQ. There are 14 residues in the CDR3. The chain's CDR3 is CASSPGPFGNTIYF.

The CDR3 sequence: CASSLGSGGARRVLTF. The chain joins TRBV5-1 to TRBJ2-6; the D call from TCRdb, TRBD1, cannot be confirmed without DNA. Per the germline V gene, CDR1 is SGHRS and CDR2 is YFSETQ. The CDR3 length is 16 residues.

The rearrangement links TRBV29-1 to TRBJ1-1; as DNA is missing, the TRBD1 call by TCRdb cannot be tested. The CDR3 extends over 12 amino acids. The germline V gene encodes CDR1 SQVTM and CDR2 ANQGSEA. The CDR3: CSGVRGFTEAFF.

The V call is TRBV5-6, the J call TRBJ2-2; as DNA is missing, the TRBD1 call by TCRdb cannot be tested. The CDR3 length is 15 residues. The germline V gene encodes CDR1 SGHDT and CDR2 YYEEEE. The CDR3: CASSGRDRATGELFF.

The V call is TRBV7-9, the J call TRBJ2-7. This CDR3 is 13 amino acids long. Germline V gene sequence: CDR1 SEHNR, CDR2 FQNEAQ (reference sequence). The CDR3 here is CASSLTPSYEQYF.

The chain has TRBV7-9 and TRBJ2-3; TCRdb selects TRBD1, and the lack of DNA leaves this call unchecked. Germline V gives CDR1 SEHNR, CDR2 FQNEAQ (reference sequence). The CDR3 loop spans 15 amino acids. This CDR3 is CASSLAGTGIDTQYF.

The chain uses TRBV20-1 and TRBJ1-1; the D call from TCRdb, TRBD1, cannot be confirmed without DNA. This CDR3 is built from 11 residues. The germline gives CDR1 DFQATT, CDR2 SNEGSKA (reference sequence). The CDR3 loop is CSAAPGVVAFF.

The chain couples TRBV7-3 to TRBJ1-2. There are 13 residues in the CDR3. Germline assignment: CDR1 SGHTA and CDR2 FQGTGA. The CDR3 region is CASSPSSGYGYTF.

The chain uses TRBV18 and TRBJ1-5. Germline lookup yields CDR1 KGHSH and CDR2 LQKENI. The CDR3 runs to 13 residues. CDR3 protein: CASSPSELKPQHF.

This chain uses TRBV3-1 with TRBJ1-5. Germline CDR1 and CDR2: LGHDT and YNNKEL (reference sequence). The CDR3 is 16 residues long. The CDR3 loop is CASSQDKARGVQPQHF.

The chain combines TRBV2 with TRBJ1-6; checking the TCRdb D call of TRBD1 is not possible without DNA. Germline-derived CDR1 and CDR2 are SNHLY and FYNNEI. The CDR3 has 14 residues. CDR3 in amino acids: CASGGAGYNSPLHF.

The V gene is TRBV6-5, the J gene TRBJ2-1; with no DNA, the TCRdb D assignment of TRBD1 cannot be verified. Germline V gene lookup returns CDR1 MNHEY and CDR2 SVGAGI. This CDR3 is 14 amino acids long. The CDR3 sequence: CASSYRTDNYEQFF.

The chain carries TRBV7-9 and TRBJ2-7; TCRdb calls TRBD1, which cannot be checked without DNA. There are 16 residues in the CDR3. The germline V gene encodes CDR1 SEHNR and CDR2 FQNEAQ (reference sequence). CDR3 protein: CASSSPPGQGAYEQYF.

This chain joins TRBV20-1 and TRBJ1-1; TCRdb's assignment of TRBD1 cannot be checked, as there is no DNA. Germline V gene data show CDR1 as DFQATT and CDR2 as SNEGSKA (reference sequence). The CDR3 sequence is 19 residues long. The chain's CDR3 is CSASLSLSRGLRMNTEAFF.

The chain is built from TRBV20-1 and TRBJ2-2. Germline CDR1 DFQATT, CDR2 SNEGSKA (reference sequence). The CDR3 spans 14 residues. The CDR3 sequence is CSARVYQLGGELFF.

This sequence joins TRBV7-9 and TRBJ2-1; TCRdb lists TRBD2, though no DNA is available to test this call. Germline CDR1 is SEHNR and CDR2 is FQNEAQ (reference sequence). The CDR3 totals 15 residues. CDR3 protein: CASSPPLRQGDEQFF.

The rearrangement joins TRBV6-6 to TRBJ1-6; the D gene TCRdb calls, TRBD1, cannot be checked with no DNA. Germline CDR1 MNHNY, CDR2 SVGAGI (reference sequence). The CDR3 contains 13 residues. The CDR3 sequence: CASLAGGSSPLHF.

The chain combines TRBV30 with TRBJ2-7. CDR3 length: 14 residues. The germline CDR1 and CDR2 sequences are GTSNPN and SVGIG (reference sequence). CDR3 protein: CAWSGASALGEQYF.

The gene calls are TRBV20-1 and TRBJ1-4; without DNA, the TCRdb call of TRBD1 cannot be checked. The V gene's germline CDR1 is DFQATT and CDR2 SNEGSKA (reference sequence). There are 16 residues in the CDR3. This chain's CDR3 is CSAMGQRIILNEKLFF.

The chain employs TRBV5-5 and TRBJ2-1; TCRdb outputs TRBD2, but without DNA this stays unchecked. The germline V gene has CDR1 SGHKS and CDR2 YYEKEE (reference sequence). The CDR3 length is 15 residues. The CDR3: CASSLAGTRPNEQFF.

This sequence joins TRBV11-2 and TRBJ2-3; TCRdb calls TRBD1, which cannot be checked without DNA. The CDR3 sequence is 20 residues long. Per the germline V gene, CDR1 is SGHAT and CDR2 is FQNNGV. CDR3 residues: CASSAKRRGSGQKSTDTQYF.

The chain carries TRBV7-2 and TRBJ2-3; TCRdb gives TRBD1 as the D gene, but with no DNA this cannot be confirmed. This CDR3 has 17 residues. Germline V gene sequence: CDR1 SGHTA, CDR2 FQGNSA. The CDR3 loop reads CASSLFPPASRTDTQYF.

The chain links TRBV6-1 to TRBJ1-2; the D call of TRBD1 rests on TCRdb alone, since no DNA is present to check it. CDR1 is MNHNS and CDR2 is SASEGT in the germline V gene. The CDR3 is 15 residues long. The CDR3: CASTDVWGQIYGYTF.

The chain has TRBV11-2 and TRBJ2-1; the TRBD2 assignment by TCRdb is unverifiable without DNA. The germline CDR1 and CDR2 sequences are SGHAT and FQNNGV. The CDR3 is 16 amino acids. CDR3 amino acids: CASSSRRLVTNNEQFF.

This chain connects TRBV20-1 to TRBJ1-5. The CDR3 spans 13 residues. The germline V gene encodes CDR1 DFQATT and CDR2 SNEGSKA (reference sequence). The CDR3 region is CSAWVVGNQPQHF.

This chain connects TRBV12-3 or TRBV12-4 to TRBJ1-2; the TCRdb D gene call, TRBD1, has no DNA to confirm it. The CDR3 length is 13 residues. CDR3 residues: CASSPGQVGGYTF.

This chain joins TRBV20-1 and TRBJ2-5; TCRdb proposes TRBD2, but this gene call is untestable without DNA. The CDR3 length is 13 residues. Germline CDR1 reads DFQATT; CDR2 reads SNEGSKA (reference sequence). CDR3 in amino acids: CSASGTIQETQYF.

J is TRBJ2-7 and V is TRBV6-5; TCRdb calls TRBD1, which cannot be checked without DNA. This CDR3 has 12 residues. Germline V gene data show CDR1 as MNHEY and CDR2 as SVGAGI. The CDR3 sequence: CASSTLTSEQYF.

The gene calls are TRBV24-1 and TRBJ2-3. Germline lookup yields CDR1 KGHDR and CDR2 SFDVKD. The CDR3 has 12 amino acids. This CDR3 reads CATSDPRDTQYF.